The clone carrying this T cell receptor (beta chain) was recorded at least ten times. Its antigen is still unknown. In TCRdb, the 5' RACE reads were re-called with MiXCR into one record per CDR3 protein. The sample lists around 210,000 distinct CDR3 sequences, over 7.5% occurring once. Germline V CDR1 and CDR2: SGHRS, YFSETQ. The V gene lost 6 bases and the J gene lost 0 bases, with 9 bases spanning the gap. CDR3 length: 14 amino acids. This sample is part of a study of T-cell memory formation after mild COVID-19. Whole-study findings and limits: That cross-reactive memory joined was suggested by some responding clones appearing in pre-infection memory.

This receptor was identified in a man aged 18-30 years who had mild COVID-19 (a few samples of this study predate the infection). Cell type and time point are not known. V is TRBV5-1 and J is TRBJ2-2; D uncertain. Specimen: PBMCs or a T cell subset sorted from them (not recorded which). CDR3 amino acids: CASMVATNTGELFF. As DNA, the CDR3 is TGCGCCAGCATGGTGGCGACGAACACCGGGGAGCTGTTTTTT.